This TCR beta chain is from a study of cytomegalovirus exposure and HLA in healthy donors. Study-wide background: Inside one of the first data releases sat about 91 million unique TCRs taken from HLA-typed donors.

The PCR employed 60 Vbeta primers together with 13 Jbeta primers. Generated by immunoSEQ multiplex PCR, the TCRdb table keeps only in-frame clones and is missing some. The sample holds around 180,000 clones, approximately 85% seen once. The CDR3 has 16 residues. From germline, CDR1 is MNHNY and CDR2 SVGAGI (reference sequence). V lost 0 bases, J lost 4 bases, and 15 bases lay in between. This clone was detected a few times. The receptor's source is a man younger than 35 in good health and CMV-seronegative. The material sequenced was PBMCs. The chain has TRBV6-6 and TRBJ2-5; weak D call: TRBD1 (5 bases). CDR3 bases: TGTGCCAGCAGTTACTCGAGGCAGGGAAAGGGAGAGACCCAGTACTTC. Amino acid sequence: CASSYSRQGKGETQYF.